These T cell receptor beta chains were read from a single sample in a study of read filtering for tumor transcriptome and immune sequencing. TCRdb re-called the reads with MiXCR, one entry per CDR3 protein. This table has 100,000 to 150,000 distinct CDR3 sequences, over 10% appearing once. The material sequenced was a population of CD138-negative cells sorted from bone marrow. The receptors originated from a donor at least 40 years old with multiple myeloma. Each CDR3 is given with its conserved first and last residue. A D gene is named only where the DNA matches it firmly. Clone size appears in some rows only: once, few, many, or a class for an expanded clone.

j_call clone_size v_call d_call cdr3_aa cdr3_nt
TRBJ2-5 . TRBV20-1 . CSAPMRGAISKGTQYF TGCAGTGCCCCTATGCGAGGGGCCATCTCCAAGGGGACCCAGTACTTC
TRBJ2-5 few TRBV27 TRBD2 CASSAEGGGGETQYF TGTGCCAGCTCCGCTGAAGGAGGCGGGGGAGAGACCCAGTACTTC
TRBJ1-5 many TRBV6-5 TRBD1 CASSRQGNQPQHF TGTGCCAGCAGTCGACAGGGAAATCAGCCCCAGCATTTT
TRBJ2-1 many TRBV9 TRBD2 CASSVAGGTSSYNEQFF TGTGCCAGCAGCGTAGCCGGGGGGACTAGTTCCTACAATGAGCAGTTCTTC
TRBJ2-1 many TRBV5-1 TRBD2 CASSLAGIAGGEQFF TGCGCCAGCAGCTTGGCCGGTATAGCGGGGGGCGAGCAGTTCTTC
TRBJ2-2 many TRBV10-1 . CASGQENTGELFF TGCGCCAGCGGGCAGGAGAACACCGGGGAGCTGTTTTTT
TRBJ2-7 many TRBV7-2 . CASSLSSYEQYF TGTGCCAGCAGCTTGAGCTCCTACGAGCAGTACTTC
TRBJ2-1 many TRBV30 TRBD2 CAWNRLAGVVEQFF TGTGCCTGGAATAGACTAGCGGGAGTCGTTGAGCAGTTCTTC
TRBJ2-2 many TRBV27 TRBD1 CASSPRQGAIGELFF TGTGCCAGCAGTCCCCGACAGGGGGCCATCGGGGAGCTGTTTTTT
TRBJ2-1 many TRBV24-1 TRBD1 CATSDPGQGIGNEQFF TGTGCCACCAGTGATCCGGGACAGGGTATAGGGAATGAGCAGTTCTTC
TRBJ1-1 many TRBV29-1 . CSVHVYGQLNTEAFF TGCAGCGTGCACGTTTACGGACAGTTAAACACTGAAGCTTTCTTT
TRBJ1-1 many TRBV20-1 . CSATPEDTEAFF TGCAGTGCCACCCCGGAGGACACTGAAGCTTTCTTT
TRBJ2-3 many TRBV11-2 . CASSFRGLPTDTQYF TGTGCCAGCAGCTTCCGGGGCTTACCCACAGATACGCAGTATTTT
TRBJ2-7 many TRBV28 . CASSKVGRAPYEQYF TGTGCCAGCTCCAAGGTCGGCAGGGCCCCCTACGAGCAGTACTTC
TRBJ1-1 many TRBV7-2 . CASSPVSGGGTEAFF TGTGCCAGCAGCCCAGTTTCGGGGGGCGGCACTGAAGCTTTCTTT
TRBJ2-2 . TRBV30 TRBD1 CAWSETGGYTGELFF TGTGCCTGGAGCGAAACAGGGGGTTACACCGGGGAGCTGTTTTTT
TRBJ1-2 many TRBV7-2 TRBD1 CASSPGQGHGYTF TGTGCCAGCAGCCCCGGACAGGGACATGGCTACACCTTC
TRBJ1-1 few TRBV5-1 . CASSLAGSGTEAFF TGCGCCAGCAGCTTGGCAGGGAGCGGCACTGAAGCTTTCTTT
TRBJ2-1 many TRBV6-1 TRBD1 CASRETGGNEQFF TGTGCCAGCAGAGAGACAGGGGGTAATGAGCAGTTCTTC
TRBJ1-1 many TRBV18 . CASSRRLEGVANTEAFF TGTGCCAGCTCCCGACGGTTGGAAGGGGTGGCGAATACTGAAGCTTTCTTT
TRBJ1-5 . TRBV11-2 TRBD1 CASSAEGARNQPQHF TGTGCCAGCAGCGCCGAGGGGGCTCGCAATCAGCCCCAGCATTTT
TRBJ2-1 many TRBV24-1 . CATSDFRNEQFF TGTGCCACCAGTGATTTTCGCAATGAGCAGTTCTTC
TRBJ2-2 many TRBV7-8 TRBD2 CASSQKREGRDTGELFF TGTGCCAGCAGCCAAAAGCGGGAGGGCCGGGACACCGGGGAGCTGTTTTTT
TRBJ2-5 many TRBV20-1 . CSARGRSSQETQYF TGCAGTGCTAGAGGGAGGTCTAGTCAAGAGACCCAGTACTTC
TRBJ2-5 many TRBV20-1 TRBD2 CSAGVPSGATVETQYF TGCAGTGCTGGGGTTCCTAGCGGGGCCACGGTAGAGACCCAGTACTTC
TRBJ2-7 few TRBV12-3/TRBV12-4 TRBD1 CASSSLDRGIAYEQYF TGTGCCAGCAGTTCGTTGGACAGGGGGATTGCCTACGAGCAGTACTTC
TRBJ2-5 many TRBV5-1 TRBD2 CASSLGGGGRQETQYF TGCGCCAGCAGCTTGGGCGGCGGGGGTCGGCAAGAGACCCAGTACTTC
TRBJ2-5 many TRBV5-1 . CASRLDWAQETQYF TGCGCCAGCAGACTCGACTGGGCCCAAGAGACCCAGTACTTC
TRBJ1-4 many TRBV30 TRBD1 CAWSVRDRPEKLFF TGTGCCTGGAGTGTCCGGGACAGACCTGAAAAACTGTTTTTT
TRBJ2-1 many TRBV28 . CASRTSYNEQFF TGTGCCAGCAGGACATCCTACAATGAGCAGTTCTTC
TRBJ2-7 . TRBV6-5 TRBD1 CASSKGQGVQYF TGTGCCAGCAGTAAGGGACAGGGCGTGCAGTACTTC
TRBJ1-2 few TRBV6-1 . CASTINLESDGYTF TGTGCCAGCACTATAAACCTCGAATCGGATGGCTACACCTTC
TRBJ1-2 many TRBV29-1 TRBD1 CSVGTRGPANYGYTF TGCAGCGTTGGTACCAGGGGGCCTGCTAACTATGGCTACACCTTC
TRBJ2-5 few TRBV24-1 TRBD1 CATSDLRTGEETQYF TGTGCCACCAGTGACCTGCGGACAGGGGAAGAGACCCAGTACTTC
TRBJ1-5 . TRBV20-1 . CSASKATGPGGQPQHF TGCAGTGCTAGCAAAGCTACGGGCCCGGGCGGTCAGCCCCAGCATTTT
TRBJ1-4 many TRBV7-9 TRBD1 CASSLDGTGTNEKLFF TGTGCCAGCAGCCTAGACGGGACAGGGACTAATGAAAAACTGTTTTTT
TRBJ2-1 many TRBV29-1 . CSVESGANEQFF TGCAGCGTTGAAAGCGGAGCCAATGAGCAGTTCTTC
TRBJ2-7 few TRBV20-1 . CSARLRDNSYEQYF TGCAGTGCTAGACTCCGGGACAACTCCTACGAGCAGTACTTC
TRBJ2-4 . TRBV6-5 . CASNYSILELYIQYF TGTGCCAGCAATTACTCGATTTTGGAGTTGTACATTCAGTACTTC
TRBJ2-2 many TRBV7-9 . CASSLGALNTGELFF TGTGCCAGCAGCTTAGGGGCTCTGAACACCGGGGAGCTGTTTTTT
TRBJ2-6 many TRBV7-9 . CASTKVTGANVLTF TGTGCCAGCACCAAGGTTACTGGGGCCAACGTCCTGACTTTC
TRBJ2-3 many TRBV28 . CASSLARGGTDTQYF TGTGCCAGCAGTTTAGCGCGGGGAGGTACAGATACGCAGTATTTT
TRBJ2-3 many TRBV20-1 TRBD2 CSAGLAGIWGDTQYF TGCAGTGCTGGGCTAGCGGGGATCTGGGGAGATACGCAGTATTTT
TRBJ2-1 many TRBV5-1 . CASSSSGLAYNEQFF TGCGCCAGCAGCTCATCCGGGCTAGCCTACAATGAGCAGTTCTTC
TRBJ2-1 many TRBV7-9 . CASSLVGGPYNEQFF TGTGCCAGCAGCTTAGTCGGGGGCCCCTACAATGAGCAGTTCTTC
TRBJ2-1 few TRBV19 . CASSLALLNEQFF TGTGCCAGTAGCCTAGCGCTGCTCAATGAGCAGTTCTTC
TRBJ2-5 few TRBV7-9 TRBD2 CASSAGGGETQYF TGTGCCAGTTCGGCGGGAGGCGGGGAGACCCAGTACTTC
TRBJ2-5 . TRBV5-1 . CASSFPGQETQYF TGCGCCAGCAGCTTTCCAGGTCAAGAGACCCAGTACTTC
TRBJ2-2 many TRBV3-1 . CASSQAGSPGELFF TGTGCCAGCAGCCAAGCCGGAAGCCCCGGGGAGCTGTTTTTT
TRBJ2-2 many TRBV28 TRBD1 CASNPGQGPPGELFF TGTGCCAGCAACCCGGGACAGGGCCCACCCGGGGAGCTGTTTTTT
TRBJ2-1 many TRBV11-3 TRBD2 CASSLVSGGPNEQFF TGTGCCAGCAGCTTAGTAAGCGGGGGGCCGAATGAGCAGTTCTTC
TRBJ2-5 many TRBV19 . CASSMDVGGSQETQYF TGTGCCAGTAGTATGGACGTCGGGGGATCCCAAGAGACCCAGTACTTC
TRBJ1-5 many TRBV7-9 . CASSTNTGHQPQHF TGTGCCAGCAGCACCAATACAGGGCATCAGCCCCAGCATTTT
TRBJ2-7 many TRBV6-6 TRBD1 CASSFGQGAGPEQYF TGTGCCAGCAGTTTCGGACAGGGGGCAGGGCCAGAGCAGTACTTC
TRBJ2-3 many TRBV12-3/TRBV12-4 . CASSYRGARTDTQYF TGTGCCAGCAGTTACCGGGGGGCGCGCACAGATACGCAGTATTTT
TRBJ2-2 many TRBV7-2 . CASSLVGGQFRELFF TGTGCCAGCAGCTTAGTCGGGGGACAATTCCGGGAGCTGTTTTTT
TRBJ1-4 few TRBV4-1 TRBD1 CASSQERGLSGKLFF TGCGCCAGCAGCCAAGAAAGGGGGCTTAGTGGAAAACTGTTTTTT
TRBJ1-1 few TRBV30 . CAWSPDVEAFF TGTGCCTGGAGTCCCGACGTTGAAGCTTTCTTT
TRBJ2-3 many TRBV20-1 TRBD2 CSATKAGDITDTQYF TGCAGTGCTACCAAAGCGGGAGATATCACAGATACGCAGTATTTT